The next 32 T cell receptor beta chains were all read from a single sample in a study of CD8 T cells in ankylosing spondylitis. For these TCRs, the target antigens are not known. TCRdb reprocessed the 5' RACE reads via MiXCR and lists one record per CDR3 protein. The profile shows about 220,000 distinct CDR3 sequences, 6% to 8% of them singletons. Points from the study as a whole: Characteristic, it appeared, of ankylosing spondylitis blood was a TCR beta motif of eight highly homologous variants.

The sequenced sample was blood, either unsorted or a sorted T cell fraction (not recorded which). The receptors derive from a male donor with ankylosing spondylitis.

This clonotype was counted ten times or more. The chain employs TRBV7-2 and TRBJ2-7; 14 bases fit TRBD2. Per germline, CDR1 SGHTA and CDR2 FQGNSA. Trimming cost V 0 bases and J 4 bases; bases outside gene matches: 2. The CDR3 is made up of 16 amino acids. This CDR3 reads CASSLAGTSGSYEQYF. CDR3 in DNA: TGTGCCAGCAGCTTAGCTGGGACTAGCGGGAGTTACGAGCAGTACTTC.

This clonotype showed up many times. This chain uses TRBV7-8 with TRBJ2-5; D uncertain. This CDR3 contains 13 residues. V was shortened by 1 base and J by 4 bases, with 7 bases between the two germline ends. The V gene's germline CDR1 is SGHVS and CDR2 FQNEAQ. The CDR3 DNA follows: TGTGCCAGCAGCTTAGTTGGGGTAGAGACCCAGTACTTC. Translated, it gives CASSLVGVETQYF.

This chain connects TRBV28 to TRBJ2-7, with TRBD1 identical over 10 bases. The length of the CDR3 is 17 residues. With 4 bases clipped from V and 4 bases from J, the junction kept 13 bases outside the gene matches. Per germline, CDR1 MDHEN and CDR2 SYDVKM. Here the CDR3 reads CASSSPALDRGLYEQYF. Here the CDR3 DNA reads TGTGCCAGCAGTTCGCCTGCTCTTGACAGGGGGCTTTACGAGCAGTACTTC.

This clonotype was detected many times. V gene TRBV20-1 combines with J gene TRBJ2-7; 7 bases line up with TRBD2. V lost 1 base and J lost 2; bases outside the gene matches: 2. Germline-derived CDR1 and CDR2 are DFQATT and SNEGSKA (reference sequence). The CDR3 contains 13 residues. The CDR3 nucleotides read TGCAGTGCTAGAGTTGGGGGGGCCTACGAGCAGTACTTC. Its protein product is CSARVGGAYEQYF.

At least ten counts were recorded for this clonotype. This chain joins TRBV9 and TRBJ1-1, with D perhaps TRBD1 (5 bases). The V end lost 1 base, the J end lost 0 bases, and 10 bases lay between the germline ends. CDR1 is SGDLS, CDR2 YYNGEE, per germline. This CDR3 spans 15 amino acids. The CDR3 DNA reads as TGTGCCAGCAGCGTAACCCCAGGGATGAACACTGAAGCTTTCTTT. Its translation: CASSVTPGMNTEAFF.

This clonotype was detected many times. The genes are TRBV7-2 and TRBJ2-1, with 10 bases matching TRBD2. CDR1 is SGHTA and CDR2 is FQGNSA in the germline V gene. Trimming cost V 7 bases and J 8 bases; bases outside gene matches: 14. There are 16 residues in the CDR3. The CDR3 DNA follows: TGTGCCAGCACCATCACAGGACTAGCGGCGGGCTATGAGCAGTTCTTC. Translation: CASTITGLAAGYEQFF.

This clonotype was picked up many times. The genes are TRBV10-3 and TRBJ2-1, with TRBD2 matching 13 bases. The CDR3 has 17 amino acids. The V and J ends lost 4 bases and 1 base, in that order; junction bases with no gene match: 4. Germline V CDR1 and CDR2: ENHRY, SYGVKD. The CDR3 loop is CAISGEGLAGSYNEQFF. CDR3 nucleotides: TGTGCCATCAGTGGGGAGGGACTAGCGGGATCCTACAATGAGCAGTTCTTC.

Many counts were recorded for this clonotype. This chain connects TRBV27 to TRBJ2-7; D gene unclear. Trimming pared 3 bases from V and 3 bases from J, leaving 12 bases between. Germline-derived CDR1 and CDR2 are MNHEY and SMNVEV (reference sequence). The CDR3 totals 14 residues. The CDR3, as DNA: TGTGCCAGCAGTTTCCTATCGGCTGGCTACGAGCAGTACTTC. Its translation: CASSFLSAGYEQYF.

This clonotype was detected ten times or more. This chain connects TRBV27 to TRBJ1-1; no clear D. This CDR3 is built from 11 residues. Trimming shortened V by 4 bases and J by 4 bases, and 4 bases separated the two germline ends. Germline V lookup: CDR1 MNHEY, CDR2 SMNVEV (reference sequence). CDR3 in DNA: TGTGCCAGCAGTTCGTTCACTGAAGCTTTCTTT. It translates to CASSSFTEAFF.

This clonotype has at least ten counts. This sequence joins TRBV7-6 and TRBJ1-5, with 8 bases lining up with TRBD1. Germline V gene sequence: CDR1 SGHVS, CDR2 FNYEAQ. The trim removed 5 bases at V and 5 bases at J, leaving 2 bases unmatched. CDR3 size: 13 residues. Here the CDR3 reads CASSPGGHQPQHF. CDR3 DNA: TGTGCCAGCAGCCCAGGGGGCCATCAGCCCCAGCATTTT.

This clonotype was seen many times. The CDR3 nucleotides read TGTGCCAGCAGCTCTCAGGGAAATGGCTACACCTTC. Its protein is CASSSQGNGYTF. The chain employs TRBV7-9 and TRBJ1-2, with a weak D call TRBD1 (5 bases). Per germline, CDR1 SEHNR and CDR2 FQNEAQ (reference sequence). V lost 4 bases, J lost 6 bases, and 9 bases lay in between. The CDR3 spans 12 residues.

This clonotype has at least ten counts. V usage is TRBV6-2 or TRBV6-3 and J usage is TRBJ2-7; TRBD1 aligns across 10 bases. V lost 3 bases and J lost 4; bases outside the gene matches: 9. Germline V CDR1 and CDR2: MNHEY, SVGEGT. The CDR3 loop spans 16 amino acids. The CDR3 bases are TGTGCCAGCAGTTATCGCGACAGGGGGCTTCGGTACGAGCAGTACTTC. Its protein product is CASSYRDRGLRYEQYF.

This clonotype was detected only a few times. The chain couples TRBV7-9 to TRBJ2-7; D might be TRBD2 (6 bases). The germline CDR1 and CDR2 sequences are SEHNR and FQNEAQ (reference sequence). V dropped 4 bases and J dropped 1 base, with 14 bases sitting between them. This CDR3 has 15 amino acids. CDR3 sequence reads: CASSYPSGRSYEQYF. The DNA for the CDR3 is TGTGCCAGCAGCTATCCGTCAGGGAGGTCCTACGAGCAGTACTTC.

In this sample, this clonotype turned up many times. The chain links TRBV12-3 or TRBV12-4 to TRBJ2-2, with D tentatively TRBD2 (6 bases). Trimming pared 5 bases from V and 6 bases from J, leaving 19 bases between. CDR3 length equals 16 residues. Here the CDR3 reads CASSKGIAERSGELFF. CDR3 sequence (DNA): TGTGCCAGCAGTAAGGGGATAGCGGAAAGATCCGGGGAGCTGTTTTTT.

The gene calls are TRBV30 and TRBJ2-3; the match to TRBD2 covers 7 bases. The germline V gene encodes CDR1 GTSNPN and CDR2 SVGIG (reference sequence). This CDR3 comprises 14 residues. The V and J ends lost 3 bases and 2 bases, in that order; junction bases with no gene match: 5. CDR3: CAWRRLAVTDTQYF. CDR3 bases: TGTGCCTGGAGAAGGCTAGCGGTCACAGATACGCAGTATTTT.

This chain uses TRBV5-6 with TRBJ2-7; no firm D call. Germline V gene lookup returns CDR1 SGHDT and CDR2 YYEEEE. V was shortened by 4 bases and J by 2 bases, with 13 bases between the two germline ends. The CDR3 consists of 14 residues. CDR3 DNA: TGTGCCAGCAGCATCCTCGACCAGACCTACGAGCAGTACTTC. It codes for CASSILDQTYEQYF.

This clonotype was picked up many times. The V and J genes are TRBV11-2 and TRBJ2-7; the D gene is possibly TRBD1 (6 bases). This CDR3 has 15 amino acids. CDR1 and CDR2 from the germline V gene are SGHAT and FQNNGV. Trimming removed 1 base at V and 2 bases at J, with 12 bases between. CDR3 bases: TGTGCCAGCAGCTTAGGCAGGGGCTGGGCCTACGAGCAGTACTTC. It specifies CASSLGRGWAYEQYF.

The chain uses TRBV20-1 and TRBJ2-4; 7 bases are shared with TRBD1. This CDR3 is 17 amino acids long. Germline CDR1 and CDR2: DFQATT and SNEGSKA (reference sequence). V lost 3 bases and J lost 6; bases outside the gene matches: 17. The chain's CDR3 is CSASSTQYRGYGNIQYF. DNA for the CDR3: TGCAGTGCTAGTTCCACCCAATACAGGGGATATGGAAACATTCAGTACTTC.

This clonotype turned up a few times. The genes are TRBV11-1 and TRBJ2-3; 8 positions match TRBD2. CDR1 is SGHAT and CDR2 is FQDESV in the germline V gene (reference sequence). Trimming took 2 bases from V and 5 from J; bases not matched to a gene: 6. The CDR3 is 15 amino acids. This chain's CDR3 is CASSLFAGGEDTQYF. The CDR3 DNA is TGTGCCAGCAGCTTATTCGCGGGGGGCGAAGATACGCAGTATTTT.

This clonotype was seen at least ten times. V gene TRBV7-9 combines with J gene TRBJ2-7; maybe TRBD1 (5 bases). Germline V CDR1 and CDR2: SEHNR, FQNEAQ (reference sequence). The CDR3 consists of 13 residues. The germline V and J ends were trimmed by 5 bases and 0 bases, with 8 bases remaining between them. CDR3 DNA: TGTGCCAGCAGCGCAGACAGCTCCTACGAGCAGTACTTC. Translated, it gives CASSADSSYEQYF. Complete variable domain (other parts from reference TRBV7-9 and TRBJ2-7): DTGVSQNPRHKITKRGQNVTFRCDPISEHNRLYWYRQTLGQGPEFLTYFQNEAQLEKSRLLSDRFSAERPKGSFSTLEIQRTEQGDSAMYLCASSADSSYEQYFGPGTRLTVT.

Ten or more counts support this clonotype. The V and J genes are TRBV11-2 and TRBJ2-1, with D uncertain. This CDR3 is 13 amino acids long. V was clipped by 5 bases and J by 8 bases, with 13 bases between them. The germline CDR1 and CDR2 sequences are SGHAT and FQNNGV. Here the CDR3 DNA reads TGTGCCAGCAGCCCCCCGAACTCGGATGAGCAGTTCTTC. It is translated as CASSPPNSDEQFF.

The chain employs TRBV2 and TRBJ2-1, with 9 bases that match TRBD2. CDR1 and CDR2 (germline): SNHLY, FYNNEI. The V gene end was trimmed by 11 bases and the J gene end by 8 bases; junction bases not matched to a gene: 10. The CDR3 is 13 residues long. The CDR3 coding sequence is TGTGCCTGTGGGCGGGAGGGCCGAGATGAGCAGTTCTTC. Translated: CACGREGRDEQFF.

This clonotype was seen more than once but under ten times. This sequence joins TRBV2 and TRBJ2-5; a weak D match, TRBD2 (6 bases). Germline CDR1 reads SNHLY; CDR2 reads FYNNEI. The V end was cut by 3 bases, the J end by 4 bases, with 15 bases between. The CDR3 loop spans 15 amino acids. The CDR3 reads CASSEAGPPVETQYF. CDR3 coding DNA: TGTGCCAGCAGTGAGGCGGGACCCCCGGTAGAGACCCAGTACTTC.

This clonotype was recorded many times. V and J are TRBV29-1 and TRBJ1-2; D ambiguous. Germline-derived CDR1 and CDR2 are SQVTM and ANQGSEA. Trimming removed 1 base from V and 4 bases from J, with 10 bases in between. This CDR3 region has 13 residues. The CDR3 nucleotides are TGCAGCGTTGAAGGCCTAAACCCCTATGGCTACACCTTC. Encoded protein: CSVEGLNPYGYTF.

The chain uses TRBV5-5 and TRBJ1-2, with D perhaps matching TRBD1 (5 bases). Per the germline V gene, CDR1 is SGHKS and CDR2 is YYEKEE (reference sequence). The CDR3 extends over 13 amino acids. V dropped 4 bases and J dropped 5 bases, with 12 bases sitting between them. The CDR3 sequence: CASSPRTFYGYTF. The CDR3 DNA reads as TGTGCCAGCAGCCCGCGGACATTTTATGGCTACACCTTC.

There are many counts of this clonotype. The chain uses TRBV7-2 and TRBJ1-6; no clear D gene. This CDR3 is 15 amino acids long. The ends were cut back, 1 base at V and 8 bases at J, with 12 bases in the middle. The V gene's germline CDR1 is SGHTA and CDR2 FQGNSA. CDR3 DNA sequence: TGTGCCAGCAGCTTAGGGGGTGGGCTTGATTCACCCCTCCACTTT. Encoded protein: CASSLGGGLDSPLHF.

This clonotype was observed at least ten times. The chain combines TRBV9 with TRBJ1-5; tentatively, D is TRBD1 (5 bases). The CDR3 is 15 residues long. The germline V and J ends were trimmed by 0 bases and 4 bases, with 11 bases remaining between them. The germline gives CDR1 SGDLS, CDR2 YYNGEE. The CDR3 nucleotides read TGTGCCAGCAGCGTAGGTGTGAGGGGAAATCAGCCCCAGCATTTT. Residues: CASSVGVRGNQPQHF.

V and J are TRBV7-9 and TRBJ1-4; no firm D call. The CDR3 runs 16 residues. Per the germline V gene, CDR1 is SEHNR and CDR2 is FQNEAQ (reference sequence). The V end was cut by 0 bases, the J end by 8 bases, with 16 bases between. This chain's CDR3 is CASSLARGPRSEKLFF. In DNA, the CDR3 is TGTGCCAGCAGCTTAGCGCGCGGTCCCCGGTCGGAAAAACTGTTTTTT.

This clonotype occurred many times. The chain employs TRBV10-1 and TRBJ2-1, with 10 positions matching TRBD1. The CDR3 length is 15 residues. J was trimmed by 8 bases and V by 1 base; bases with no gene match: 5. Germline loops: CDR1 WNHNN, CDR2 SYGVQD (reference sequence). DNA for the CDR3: TGCGCCAGCAGTGAGTTTCCCGGACAGGGGGATGAGCAGTTCTTC. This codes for CASSEFPGQGDEQFF.

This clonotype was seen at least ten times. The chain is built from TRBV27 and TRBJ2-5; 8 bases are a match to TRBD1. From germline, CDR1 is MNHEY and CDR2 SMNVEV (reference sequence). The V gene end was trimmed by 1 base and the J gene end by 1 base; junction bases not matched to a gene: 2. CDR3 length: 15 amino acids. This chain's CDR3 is CASSLFTGGQETQYF. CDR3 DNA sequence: TGTGCCAGCAGTTTATTCACAGGGGGCCAAGAGACCCAGTACTTC.

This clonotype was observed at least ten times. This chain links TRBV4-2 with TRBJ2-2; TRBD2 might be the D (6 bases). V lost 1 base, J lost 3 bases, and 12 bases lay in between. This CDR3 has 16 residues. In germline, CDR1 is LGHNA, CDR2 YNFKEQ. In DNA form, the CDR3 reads TGTGCCAGCAGCCAAGGCGGTAGCGGACACACCGGGGAGCTGTTTTTT. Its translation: CASSQGGSGHTGELFF.

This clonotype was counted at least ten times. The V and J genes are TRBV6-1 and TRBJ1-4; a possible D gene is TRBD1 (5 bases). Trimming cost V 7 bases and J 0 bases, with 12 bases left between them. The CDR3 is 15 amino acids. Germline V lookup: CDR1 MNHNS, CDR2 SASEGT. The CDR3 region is CASNPGPATNEKLFF. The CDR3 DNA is TGTGCCAGCAATCCAGGGCCTGCAACTAATGAAAAACTGTTTTTT.